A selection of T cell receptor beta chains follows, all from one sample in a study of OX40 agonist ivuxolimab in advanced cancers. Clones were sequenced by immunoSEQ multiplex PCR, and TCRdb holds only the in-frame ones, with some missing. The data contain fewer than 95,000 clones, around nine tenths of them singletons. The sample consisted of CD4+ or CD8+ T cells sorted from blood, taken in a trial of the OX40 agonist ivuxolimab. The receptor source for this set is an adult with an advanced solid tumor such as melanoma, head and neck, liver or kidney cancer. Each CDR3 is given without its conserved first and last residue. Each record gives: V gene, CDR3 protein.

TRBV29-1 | SAVLAGRDTQY
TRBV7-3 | ASSLYRGTTGELF
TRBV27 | ASSWRDSYEQY
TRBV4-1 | ASSLGPLNEKLF
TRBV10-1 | ASSESLAGGPDEQF
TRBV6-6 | ASRLTGVDYEQY
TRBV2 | ASSDRAGSGEKLF
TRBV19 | ASVGWTVKNTEAF
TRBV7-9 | ASSLILWGPQETQY
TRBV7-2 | ASSLVLEQY
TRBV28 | ASSLGTGSDIQY
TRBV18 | ASSPGVNTEAF
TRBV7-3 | ASSTRLAGVAKNIQY
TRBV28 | ASSILQGAPNTEAF
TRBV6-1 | ASSERGAQTGELF
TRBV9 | ASSTGVPGNTIY